This T cell receptor (beta chain) is drawn from a study of brain T cells in children with intractable seizures. With respect to this clone: Its specificity is not known.

Time point described: blood from clinic visit 5 months post-surgery; TSC patient then seizure free. Before surgery, patients took at least one anti-epileptic drug. Sequencing used immunoSEQ multiplex PCR; TCRdb keeps in-frame clones, though not all of them. The repertoire holds about 340,000 clones, with 93% as singletons. Study-wide findings and caveats: Clones missing pre-surgery may reflect undersampling of that blood sample.

This CDR3 is built from 14 residues. In germline, CDR1 is LNHDA, CDR2 SQIVND (reference sequence). Trimming stripped 6 bases from V and 2 bases from J, with 12 bases between. The sequencing used peripheral blood, collected 4 to 6 months after surgery. The chain joins TRBV19 to TRBJ2-3; D perhaps matches TRBD1 (5 bases). The TCR was taken from a boy younger than two with tuberous sclerosis and intractable seizures. This CDR3 is CASSPRGATDTQYF. In nucleotides, the CDR3 is TGTGCCAGTAGCCCAAGGGGCGCCACAGATACGCAGTATTTT. Using reference TRBV19 and TRBJ2-3 for the parts outside the CDR3, the full variable domain is DGGITQSPKYLFRKEGQNVTLSCEQNLNHDAMYWYRQDPGQGLRLIYYSQIVNDFQKGDIAEGYSVSREKKESFPLTVTSAQKNPTAFYLCASSPRGATDTQYFGPGTRLTVL.